Sequencing of this T cell receptor beta chain was carried out in a study of cytomegalovirus exposure and HLA in healthy donors. Points from the study as a whole: Earlier findings revealed that most TCR beta V segments proved productive either about 87% or about 30% of the time.

Worth noting for this clone: The antigen remains undetermined.

The V gene lost 0 bases and the J gene lost 1 base, with 20 bases spanning the gap. The V gene's germline CDR1 is LNHDA and CDR2 SQIVND (reference sequence). CDR3 size: 19 residues. Researchers ran the PCR with 60 Vbeta and 13 Jbeta primers. Clones were sequenced by immunoSEQ multiplex PCR, and TCRdb holds only the in-frame ones, with some missing. The table shows roughly 130,000 clones, with 65% to 85% occurring only once. Sequencing was done on a sample of PBMCs. The receptor was derived from a woman between 35 and 50 years old in good health and CMV-seronegative. The chain employs TRBV19 and TRBJ2-3, with a possible D match to TRBD2 (6 bases). The DNA for the CDR3 is TGTGCCAGTAGTATAGATCCCATTCGACTAGTAGACGGCACAGATACGCAGTATTTT. Translated, it gives CASSIDPIRLVDGTDTQYF.